The present T cell receptor beta chain was sequenced within a study of T cells expressing NK-cell markers. There are 14 residues in the CDR3. Germline V gene lookup returns CDR1 MNHEY and CDR2 SVGAGI. TCRdb reworked the 5' RACE reads into one entry per CDR3 protein, no DNA. The table lists roughly 390,000 distinct CDR3 sequences. Sample: blood T cells: a sorted CD56 or NKG2C T cell subset, CD4+ or CD8+ T cells, or bulk PBMC T cells (not recorded which). This TCR was recovered from a man aged 18-70 years in good health. This rearrangement joins TRBV6-5 to TRBJ1-2; TCRdb reports TRBD1, a call that lacks DNA to check it against. This chain's CDR3 is CASSYQTGIEGYTF.